Sequencing of this TCR beta chain was carried out in a study of T cell responses to AZD1222 COVID-19 vaccine. Study results and limitations: After the peak T cell response, and only then, were repertoires sampled. When two AZD1222 doses had been given, Spike-specific TCR breadth and depth rose. Nearly half of spike-specific TCRs reportedly target variant regions that are unmutated in the B.1.351 and B.1.1.7 variants.

The CDR3 spans 15 residues. Trimming pared 4 bases from V and 2 bases from J, leaving 12 bases between. Germline lookup yields CDR1 MNHEY and CDR2 SVGEGT. Samples with a second dose at about 4 or about 12 weeks were pooled together. Sequencing was performed with immunoSEQ multiplex PCR; in TCRdb, only in-frame clones are kept and a portion is missing. The sample lists 90,000 to 100,000 clones, approximately 84% occurring once. Comment on this clone: Its target is not known.

The chain joins TRBV6-2 or TRBV6-3 to TRBJ1-5; the D gene is possibly TRBD1 (5 bases). The sequences come from peripheral blood, collected 28 days after the second AZD1222 dose. The receptor was isolated from an adult who received the AZD1222 COVID-19 vaccine. As DNA, the CDR3 is TGTGCCAGCAGTTTCGGGGGAAGGGGCAATCAGCCCCAGCATTTT. Protein product: CASSFGGRGNQPQHF.